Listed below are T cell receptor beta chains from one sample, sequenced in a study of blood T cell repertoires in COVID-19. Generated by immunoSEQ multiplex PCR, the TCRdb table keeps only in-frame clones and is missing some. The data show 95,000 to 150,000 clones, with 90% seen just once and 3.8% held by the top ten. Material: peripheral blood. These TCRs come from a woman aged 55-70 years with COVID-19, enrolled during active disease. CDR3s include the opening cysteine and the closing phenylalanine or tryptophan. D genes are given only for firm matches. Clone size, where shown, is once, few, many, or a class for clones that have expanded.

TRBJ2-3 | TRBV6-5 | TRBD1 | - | CASRKGAVHTDTQYF | TGTGCCAGCAGGAAGGGGGCGGTACACACAGATACGCAGTATTTT
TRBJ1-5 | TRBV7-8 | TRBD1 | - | CASSSRDRGTLWSNQPQHF | TGTGCCAGCAGCTCTCGGGACAGGGGAACCCTATGGAGCAATCAGCCCCAGCATTTT
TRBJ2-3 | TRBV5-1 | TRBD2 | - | CASSRGTSGAFTDTQYF | TGCGCCAGCAGCAGAGGGACTAGCGGGGCCTTCACAGATACGCAGTATTTT
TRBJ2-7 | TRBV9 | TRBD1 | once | CASSVGTGWPYEQYF | TGTGCCAGCAGCGTAGGGACAGGATGGCCCTACGAGCAGTACTTC
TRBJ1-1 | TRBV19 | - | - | CASSIGTNTEAFF | TGTGCCAGTAGTATAGGAACTAACACTGAAGCTTTCTTT
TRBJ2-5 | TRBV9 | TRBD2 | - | CASSAQRGVFQETQYF | TGTGCCAGCAGCGCCCAGCGGGGGGTATTCCAAGAGACCCAGTACTTC
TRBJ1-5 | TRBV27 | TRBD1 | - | CASSRQGANQPQHF | TGTGCCAGCAGCCGACAGGGGGCCAATCAGCCCCAGCATTTT
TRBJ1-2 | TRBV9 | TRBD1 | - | CASSSTGVGGYTF | TGTGCCAGCAGCTCTACAGGGGTGGGTGGCTACACCTTC
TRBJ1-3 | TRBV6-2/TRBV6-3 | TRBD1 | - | CASSRGTGAPGNTIYF | TGTGCCAGCAGTCGTGGGACAGGGGCACCTGGAAACACCATATATTTT
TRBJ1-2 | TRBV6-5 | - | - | CASSVRGYGYTF | TGTGCCAGCAGCGTCAGGGGCTATGGCTACACCTTC
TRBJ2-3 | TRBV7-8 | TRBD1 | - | CASSPDRVIQYF | TGTGCCAGCAGCCCGGACAGGGTAATTCAGTATTTT
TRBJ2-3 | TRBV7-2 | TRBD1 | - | CASSLIPGGMGDTQYF | TGTGCCAGCAGCTTAATCCCAGGGGGCATGGGAGATACGCAGTATTTT
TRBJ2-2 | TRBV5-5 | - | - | CASSLVSGVDTGELFF | TGTGCCAGCAGCTTGGTATCAGGGGTCGACACCGGGGAGCTGTTTTTT
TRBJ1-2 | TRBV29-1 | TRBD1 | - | CSVERQGKTHGYTF | TGCAGCGTTGAACGACAGGGTAAGACCCATGGCTACACCTTC
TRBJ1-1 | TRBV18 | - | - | CASSQSGNTEAFF | TGTGCCAGCTCCCAGAGCGGGAACACTGAAGCTTTCTTT
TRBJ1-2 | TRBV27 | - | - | CASNPTPQSNYGYTF | TGTGCCAGTAATCCGACCCCACAGAGCAACTATGGCTACACCTTC
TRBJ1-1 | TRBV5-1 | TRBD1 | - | CASSISGTVNTEAFF | TGCGCCAGCAGCATCTCCGGGACAGTTAACACTGAAGCTTTCTTT
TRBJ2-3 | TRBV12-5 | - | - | CASGLATTDTQYF | TGTGCTAGTGGTTTGGCTACCACAGATACGCAGTATTTT
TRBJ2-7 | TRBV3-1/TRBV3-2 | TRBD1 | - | CASSQAQGIYEQYF | TGTGCCAGCAGCCAGGCACAGGGGATCTACGAGCAGTACTTC
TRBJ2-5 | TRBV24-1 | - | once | CATSDPDRQTQYF | TGTGCCACCAGTGACCCCGACAGACAGACCCAGTACTTC
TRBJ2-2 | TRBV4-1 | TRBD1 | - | CASSQGVGTGPSYTGELFF | TGCGCCAGCAGCCAAGGCGTCGGGACAGGGCCTAGTTACACCGGGGAGCTGTTTTTT
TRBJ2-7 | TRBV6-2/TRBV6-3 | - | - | CASSPPSGEQYF | TGTGCCAGCAGTCCACCCAGCGGGGAGCAGTACTTC
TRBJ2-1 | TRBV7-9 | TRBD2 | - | CASSLGLAGGSSYNEQFF | TGTGCCAGCAGCTTGGGACTAGCGGGGGGCTCCTCCTACAATGAGCAGTTCTTC
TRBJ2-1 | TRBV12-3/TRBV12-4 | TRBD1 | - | CASSLGRDRGQFF | TGTGCCAGCAGTTTAGGCCGGGACAGGGGGCAGTTCTTC
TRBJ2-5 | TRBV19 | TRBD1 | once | CASSIQGARETQYF | TGTGCCAGTAGTATACAGGGGGCGAGGGAGACCCAGTACTTC
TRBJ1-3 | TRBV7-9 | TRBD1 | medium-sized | CASSSTGRGGNTIYF | TGTGCCAGCAGCTCGACAGGGAGAGGCGGAAACACCATATATTTT
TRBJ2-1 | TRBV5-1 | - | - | CASSLKVELYDEQFF | TGCGCCAGCAGCTTGAAAGTGGAGCTGTACGATGAGCAGTTCTTC
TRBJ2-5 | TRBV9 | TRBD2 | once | CASSVAPSYGGLAGGGQETQYF | TGTGCCAGCAGCGTAGCCCCCTCCTATGGGGGACTAGCGGGGGGCGGCCAAGAGACCCAGTACTTC
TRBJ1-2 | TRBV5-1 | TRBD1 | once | CASSSTGDYGYTF | TGCGCCAGCAGCTCGACAGGGGACTATGGCTACACCTTC
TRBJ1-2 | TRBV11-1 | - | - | CASSSTAGDYGYTF | TGTGCCAGCAGCTCCACCGCCGGGGACTATGGCTACACCTTC
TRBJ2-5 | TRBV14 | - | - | CASSQAHLPGHPQETQYF | TGTGCCAGCAGCCAAGCACATTTGCCTGGACACCCCCAAGAGACCCAGTACTTC
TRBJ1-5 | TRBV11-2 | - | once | CASSLGTADQPQHF | TGTGCCAGCAGCTTAGGAACAGCCGATCAGCCCCAGCATTTT
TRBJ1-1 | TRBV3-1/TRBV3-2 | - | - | CASLGGSTEAFF | TGTGCCAGCTTGGGGGGGTCCACTGAAGCTTTCTTT
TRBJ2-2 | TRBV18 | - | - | CASSERSPGNTGELFF | TGTGCCAGCTCAGAAAGGTCACCGGGGAACACCGGGGAGCTGTTTTTT
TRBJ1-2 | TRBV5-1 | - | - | CASGQGGSDYGYTF | TGCGCCAGCGGGCAGGGAGGATCGGACTATGGCTACACCTTC
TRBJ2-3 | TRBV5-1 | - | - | CASNRESTDTQYF | TGCGCCAGCAACAGGGAGAGCACAGATACGCAGTATTTT
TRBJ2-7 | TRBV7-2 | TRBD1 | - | CASSLVTGQGAGEQYF | TGTGCCAGCAGCCTCGTAACGGGACAGGGGGCGGGCGAGCAGTACTTC
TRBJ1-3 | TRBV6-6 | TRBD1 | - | CASRLPDRDGNTIYF | TGTGCCAGCAGGCTGCCCGACAGGGATGGAAACACCATATATTTT
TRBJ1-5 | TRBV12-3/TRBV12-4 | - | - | CASSRTRRAQHF | TGTGCCAGCAGTCGTACTCGACGGGCCCAGCATTTT
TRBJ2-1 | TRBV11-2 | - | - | CASSLGRGDYNEQFF | TGTGCCAGCAGCTTAGGTCGGGGAGACTACAATGAGCAGTTCTTC
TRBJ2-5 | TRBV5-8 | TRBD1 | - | CASSLLQGQETQYF | TGTGCCAGCAGCTTGTTACAGGGGCAAGAGACCCAGTACTTC
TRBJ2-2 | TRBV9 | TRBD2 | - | CASRASGAGELFF | TGTGCCAGCAGGGCTAGCGGGGCCGGGGAGCTGTTTTTT
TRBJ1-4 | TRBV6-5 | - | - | CASSNRVPEEKLFF | TGTGCCAGCAGTAACAGGGTTCCCGAGGAAAAACTGTTTTTT
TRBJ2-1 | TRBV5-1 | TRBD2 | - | CASSLWTSVPNEQFF | TGCGCCAGCAGCTTGTGGACTAGCGTGCCTAATGAGCAGTTCTTC
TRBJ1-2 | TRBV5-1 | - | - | CASSGGNYGYTF | TGCGCCAGTTCGGGAGGAAACTATGGCTACACCTTC